A single sample is the source of the 31 T cell receptor beta chains below, sequenced in a study of blood T cell repertoires in COVID-19. TCRdb's table, derived via immunoSEQ multiplex PCR, lists solely in-frame clones and lacks some. Of more than 300,000 clones in the sample, 88% were seen once. Sequenced material: PBMCs or T cells enriched from blood (not recorded which). These TCRs come from a woman aged 18-35 years who had recovered from COVID-19.

This clone was seen only a few times. This chain joins TRBV2 and TRBJ1-5; the D is unclear. Germline-derived CDR1 and CDR2 are SNHLY and FYNNEI. Trimming took 3 bases from V and 6 from J, leaving 6 bases between them. The CDR3 is made up of 12 amino acids. CDR3 sequence reads: CASSDEAQPQHF. CDR3 coding DNA: TGTGCCAGCAGTGATGAGGCTCAGCCCCAGCATTTT. The whole variable domain, remainder taken from reference TRBV2 and TRBJ1-5, is EPEVTQTPSHQVTQMGQEVILRCVPISNHLYFYWYRQILGQKVEFLVSFYNNEISEKSEIFDDQFSVERPDGSNFTLKIRSTKLEDSAMYFCASSDEAQPQHFGDGTRLSIL.

The chain is built from TRBV6-1 and TRBJ2-7, with D uncertain. Germline V gene lookup returns CDR1 MNHNS and CDR2 SASEGT. CDR3 length: 13 residues. V was trimmed by 3 bases and J by 1 base, leaving 7 bases between them. The CDR3 loop is CASSEYSSYEQYF. The CDR3 DNA follows: TGTGCCAGCAGTGAGTACAGTTCCTACGAGCAGTACTTC.

The chain combines TRBV3-1 (or the pseudogene TRBV3-2) with TRBJ2-3; 10 nucleotides line up with TRBD2. The CDR3 covers 15 residues. V lost 5 bases to trimming and J lost 3 bases; unmatched junction nucleotides: 5. The V gene's germline CDR1 is LGHDT and CDR2 YNNKEL (reference sequence). The CDR3 coding sequence is TGTGCCAGCAGCGCAAGCGGGGGGGCAACAGATACGCAGTATTTT. It is translated as CASSASGGATDTQYF.

In its sample, this clone was seen a few times. The J gene is TRBJ1-1, the V gene TRBV7-2; D is undetermined. Germline assignment: CDR1 SGHTA and CDR2 FQGNSA. The CDR3 runs 13 residues. Between the trimmed V and J ends, which lost 1 base and 3 bases, there was a span of 6 bases. Written as DNA, the CDR3 is TGTGCCAGCAGCTTAGTAACACACACTGAAGCTTTCTTT. Its translation is CASSLVTHTEAFF.

The chain joins TRBV7-2 to TRBJ1-5; tentatively, D is TRBD1 (6 bases). The CDR3 contains 15 residues. Per the germline V gene, CDR1 is SGHTA and CDR2 is FQGNSA. Deletions cut 4 bases from V and 9 bases from J, with 19 bases between. The CDR3 reads CASSSRRTAEVPQHF. The CDR3 nucleotides read TGTGCCAGCAGCTCAAGACGGACAGCCGAGGTGCCCCAGCATTTT.

The gene calls are TRBV25-1 and TRBJ1-2; D is undetermined. V lost 1 base and J lost 8, with 14 bases in between. The CDR3 is made up of 14 amino acids. Germline CDR1 reads MGHDK; CDR2 reads SYGVNS. CDR3 protein: CASSEFNWVGGYTF. The CDR3 DNA reads as TGTGCCAGCAGTGAATTTAACTGGGTGGGCGGCTACACCTTC.

The chain recombines TRBV2 with TRBJ2-7; D gene ambiguous. The CDR3 consists of 13 residues. CDR1 is SNHLY, CDR2 FYNNEI, per germline. Trimming removed 1 base from V and 3 bases from J, with 7 bases in between. The CDR3 sequence is CASSEERHYEQYF. The CDR3 DNA reads TGTGCCAGCAGTGAAGAGAGGCACTACGAGCAGTACTTC.

This chain uses TRBV3-1 (or the pseudogene TRBV3-2) with TRBJ2-4; 9 bases fit TRBD2. This CDR3 has 14 residues. V trimming: 0 bases; J trimming: 13 bases; junction bases outside the gene matches: 7. Germline V lookup: CDR1 LGHDT, CDR2 YNNKEL (reference sequence). CDR3 DNA: TGTGCCAGCAGCCAAGACCGTCTAGCGGGGCTACAGTACTTC. Its translation is CASSQDRLAGLQYF.

This clone was counted a single time. The rearrangement uses TRBV11-2 and TRBJ2-2; D unresolved. Germline CDR1 is SGHAT and CDR2 is FQNNGV. CDR3 length: 14 amino acids. Trimming took 3 bases from V and 8 from J, leaving 13 bases between them. CDR3 sequence reads: CASSFSYVSGELFF. The CDR3 DNA reads as TGTGCCAGCAGCTTTAGTTATGTCTCAGGGGAGCTGTTTTTT. Combining the CDR3 with reference TRBV11-2 and TRBJ2-2 gives the whole variable domain EAGVAQSPRYKIIEKRQSVAFWCNPISGHATLYWYQQILGQGPKLLIQFQNNGVVDDSQLPKDRFSAERLKGVDSTLKIQPAKLEDSAVYLCASSFSYVSGELFFGEGSRLTVL.

The chain employs TRBV29-1 and TRBJ1-1, with D perhaps TRBD1 (6 bases). The germline CDR1 and CDR2 sequences are SQVTM and ANQGSEA. This CDR3 has 13 amino acids. The V end was cut by 4 bases, the J end by 7 bases, with 16 bases between. Written as DNA, the CDR3 is TGCAGCGTTGTAGGGGGTGTCGCCCGTGAAGCTTTCTTT. Translated: CSVVGGVAREAFF. Full variable domain (rest looked up from reference TRBV29-1 and TRBJ1-1): SAVISQKPSRDICQRGTSLTIQCQVDSQVTMMFWYRQQPGQSLTLIATANQGSEATYESGFVIDKFPISRPNLTFSTLTVSNMSPEDSSIYLCSVVGGVAREAFFGQGTRLTVV.

The chain recombines TRBV5-1 with TRBJ2-3, with D perhaps TRBD2 (5 bases). In germline, CDR1 is SGHRS, CDR2 YFSETQ. The CDR3 consists of 15 residues. V dropped 7 bases and J dropped 0 bases, with 15 bases sitting between them. DNA of the CDR3: TGCGCCAGCGTGATCAGCGAGCGGAGCACAGATACGCAGTATTTT. Amino acid sequence: CASVISERSTDTQYF.

V gene TRBV5-5 combines with J gene TRBJ1-2; 7 bases are a match to TRBD1. Germline assignment: CDR1 SGHKS and CDR2 YYEKEE (reference sequence). This CDR3 has 13 amino acids. After removal of 1 base from V and 3 bases from J, the junction contained 0 bases not matched to a gene. CDR3 sequence: CASSLRGHYGYTF. CDR3 sequence (DNA): TGTGCCAGCAGCTTGAGGGGGCACTATGGCTACACCTTC.

The rearrangement joins TRBV11-3 to TRBJ2-1; 8 nucleotides align to TRBD2. The CDR3 contains 13 residues. V lost 4 bases and J lost 9; bases outside the gene matches: 5. In germline, CDR1 is SGHNT, CDR2 YENEEA. CDR3 loop: CASSSPGGIEQFF. CDR3 coding DNA: TGTGCCAGCAGCTCACCGGGGGGGATTGAGCAGTTCTTC. Combining the CDR3 with reference TRBV11-3 and TRBJ2-1 gives the whole variable domain EAGVVQSPRYKIIEKKQPVAFWCNPISGHNTLYWYLQNLGQGPELLIRYENEEAVDDSQLPKDRFSAERLKGVDSTLKIQPAELGDSAVYLCASSSPGGIEQFFGPGTRLTVL.

V is TRBV10-1 and J is TRBJ1-6, with D possibly being TRBD1 (6 bases). Germline lookup yields CDR1 WNHNN and CDR2 SYGVQD (reference sequence). The CDR3 is 14 amino acids. V was trimmed by 5 bases and J by 13 bases, leaving 18 bases between them. The CDR3 DNA follows: TGCGCCAGCAGTCCACAGGGATATAATTTGCCCCTCCACTTT. This translates into CASSPQGYNLPLHF.

The V gene is TRBV7-2, the J gene TRBJ1-2, with 8 nucleotides matching TRBD1. The CDR3 spans 14 residues. CDR1 is SGHTA and CDR2 is FQGNSA in the germline V gene. V shed 5 bases and J 8 bases; nucleotides not matched to a gene: 10. The CDR3 bases are TGTGCCAGCAGCCGGGACTCACAGGGGGACGGCTACACCTTC. This translates into CASSRDSQGDGYTF. The entire variable domain, with the rest obtained from reference TRBV7-2 and TRBJ1-2, is as follows: GAGVSQSPSNKVTEKGKDVELRCDPISGHTALYWYRQSLGQGLEFLIYFQGNSAPDKSGLPSDRFSAERTGGSVSTLTIQRTQQEDSAVYLCASSRDSQGDGYTFGSGTRLTVV.

DNA of the CDR3: TGTGCCAGCAGCGTCGACACGGGGCAAGAGACCCAGTACTTC. Its protein is CASSVDTGQETQYF. The chain links TRBV9 to TRBJ2-5; tentatively, D is TRBD2 (5 bases). Germline V gene sequence: CDR1 SGDLS, CDR2 YYNGEE. V was pared by 2 bases and J by 2 bases, with 10 bases between. CDR3 length: 14 amino acids.

This chain joins TRBV4-1 and TRBJ1-5; 7 bases are a match to TRBD1. V shed 3 bases, J shed 6 bases, and the junction held 8 bases outside the gene matches. The CDR3 is made up of 15 amino acids. Germline CDR1 reads MGHRA; CDR2 reads YSYEKL. The chain's CDR3 is CASSHSLTGTQPQHF. CDR3 sequence (DNA): TGCGCCAGCAGCCACTCCTTGACAGGGACTCAGCCCCAGCATTTT.

This clone occurred a few times. The chain joins TRBV7-9 to TRBJ1-4, with D possibly being TRBD1 (6 bases). Germline V lookup: CDR1 SEHNR, CDR2 FQNEAQ (reference sequence). Trimming left V 5 bases short and J 7 bases short, with 17 bases between. This CDR3 is built from 15 residues. As DNA, the CDR3 is TGTGCCAGCAGCCCCAACAGGGATGGGAGTGAAAAACTGTTTTTT. Translation: CASSPNRDGSEKLFF.

The chain couples TRBV10-1 to TRBJ2-7; tentative D call: TRBD2 (6 bases). Between the trimmed V and J ends, which lost 6 bases and 3 bases, there was a span of 6 bases. There are 11 residues in the CDR3. CDR1 WNHNN and CDR2 SYGVQD come from the germline V gene (reference sequence). The CDR3: CASRGGYEQYF. CDR3 nucleotide sequence: TGCGCCAGCAGGGGGGGCTACGAGCAGTACTTC.

V gene TRBV15 combines with J gene TRBJ1-4, with TRBD1 identical over 7 bases. Unmatched junction bases numbered 10, after V lost 5 bases and J lost 7 bases. Germline V gene data show CDR1 as LNHNV and CDR2 as YYDKDF (reference sequence). The CDR3 covers 15 residues. The CDR3 spells CATSGRQGRSEKLFF. CDR3 nucleotides: TGTGCCACCAGCGGGCGACAGGGTAGAAGTGAAAAACTGTTTTTT.

The gene calls are TRBV7-2 and TRBJ2-1; D is unresolved. The CDR3 is made up of 19 amino acids. Trimming pared 4 bases from V and 0 bases from J, leaving 22 bases between. Looked up from germline, CDR1 is SGHTA and CDR2 is FQGNSA. CDR3 coding DNA: TGTGCCAGCAGCTGGCCCCTAGTTCGAGCCACGAGCTCCTACAATGAGCAGTTCTTC. Amino acid sequence: CASSWPLVRATSSYNEQFF.

This clone turned up a few times. The chain joins TRBV18 to TRBJ2-7; perhaps TRBD1 as D (5 bases). CDR3 size: 16 residues. The germline CDR1 and CDR2 sequences are KGHSH and LQKENI. V lost 0 bases and J 2 bases, leaving 14 bases between the germline ends. For the CDR3, the DNA is TGTGCCAGCTCACCACCATTCGGAGACAGCCCCTACGAGCAGTACTTC. Translation: CASSPPFGDSPYEQYF.

Only a few counts were recorded for this clone. The genes are TRBV6-6 and TRBJ1-3, with 10 bases fitting TRBD1. CDR3 size: 16 residues. The germline V gene encodes CDR1 MNHNY and CDR2 SVGAGI (reference sequence). J gave up 4 bases and V 2 bases, and 5 bases lay outside the gene matches. The CDR3 nucleotides are TGTGCCAGCAGTTACCCCGGGACAGGGGCAGGAAACACCATATATTTT. This translates into CASSYPGTGAGNTIYF.

This rearrangement joins TRBV4-3 to TRBJ2-7; 7 bases line up with TRBD1. Losses at the gene ends were 2 bases for V and 2 bases for J; bases not matched to a gene: 6. CDR3 length: 15 amino acids. Germline lookup yields CDR1 LGHNA and CDR2 YSLEER. The CDR3 DNA follows: TGCGCCAGCAGCCAAACCCGGGACAGAACCTACGAGCAGTACTTC. Protein sequence: CASSQTRDRTYEQYF.

The chain couples TRBV14 to TRBJ2-3; D is possibly TRBD1 (5 bases). Germline CDR1 and CDR2: SGHDN and FVKESK. The CDR3 totals 15 residues. V was clipped by 4 bases and J by 2 bases, with 13 bases between them. The DNA of the CDR3 is TGTGCCAGCAGCCCCTACAGACAGCCCACAGATACGCAGTATTTT. It yields the protein CASSPYRQPTDTQYF.

The chain couples TRBV7-3 to TRBJ2-5; 13 nucleotides agree with TRBD2. CDR1 SGHTA and CDR2 FQGTGA come from the germline V gene. This CDR3 region has 17 residues. After removal of 1 base from V and 2 bases from J, the junction contained 4 bases not matched to a gene. The CDR3 spells CASSLMGLAGTQETQYF. The CDR3, as DNA: TGTGCCAGCAGCTTAATGGGACTAGCGGGGACGCAAGAGACCCAGTACTTC.

This chain uses TRBV30 with TRBJ1-3; D gene unclear. V was cut by 0 bases and J by 0 bases, with 9 bases left in between. The CDR3 consists of 15 residues. Germline V gene data show CDR1 as GTSNPN and CDR2 as SVGIG (reference sequence). CDR3 protein: CAWSVSRGSGNTIYF. The CDR3 DNA reads TGTGCCTGGAGTGTTTCACGGGGCTCTGGAAACACCATATATTTT.

The V gene is TRBV3-1 (or the pseudogene TRBV3-2), the J gene TRBJ1-6; TRBD1 agrees at 10 bases. Germline V gene lookup returns CDR1 LGHDT and CDR2 YNNKEL (reference sequence). This CDR3 is built from 15 residues. V was pared by 1 base and J by 7 bases, with 1 base of the junction left unmatched. The chain's CDR3 is CASSQVGQGNSPLHF. Written as DNA, the CDR3 is TGTGCCAGCAGCCAAGTGGGACAGGGGAATTCACCCCTCCACTTT.

V and J are TRBV6-5 and TRBJ2-7; TRBD1 is a possible D gene (5 bases). Trimming removed 6 bases at V and 6 bases at J, with 9 bases between. Germline V lookup: CDR1 MNHEY, CDR2 SVGAGI. This CDR3 spans 11 amino acids. This CDR3 is CASSQGLEQYF. CDR3 in DNA: TGTGCCAGCAGCCAGGGCCTCGAGCAGTACTTC.

The rearrangement joins TRBV2 to TRBJ1-4; 8 nucleotides align to TRBD1. CDR3 length equals 15 residues. Germline assignment: CDR1 SNHLY and CDR2 FYNNEI. Trimming took 6 bases from V and 2 from J; bases not matched to a gene: 5. This CDR3 is CASRVGQGTNEKLFF. The CDR3 DNA sequence: TGTGCCAGCAGAGTCGGACAGGGCACTAATGAAAAACTGTTTTTT.

The rearrangement joins TRBV6-5 to TRBJ1-1; maybe TRBD1 (5 bases). V lost 6 bases, J lost 1 base, and 15 bases lay in between. In germline, CDR1 is MNHEY, CDR2 SVGAGI. This CDR3 is 15 amino acids long. This CDR3 is CASSIPGRGNTEAFF. The CDR3 coding sequence is TGTGCCAGCAGCATACCAGGGAGGGGGAACACTGAAGCTTTCTTT.